This T cell receptor (beta chain) comes out of a study of T cells in localized non-small cell lung cancer (dated by TCRdb to the early 2020s). In the study overall: The study analyzed T cell repertoires of around 250 early-stage NSCLC patients, comparing tumors and uninvolved tumor-adjacent lungs. The mean age of the NSCLC patients was under 70 years, with 120 to 150 men and 100 to 110 women. The cohort was made up of under 250 treatment-naive NSCLC patients whose localized lung tumors had been resected. Here is what the overall study found, with its caveats: Higher T cell density in blood was associated with longer overall survival, whereas higher clonality in adjacent lung was associated with shorter survival. Uninvolved tumor-adjacent lung showed the highest T cell clonality, higher than tumor, which suggests more focused antigenic responses in the adjacent lung. Because the study design was exploratory, TCR variables were selected using unadjusted p-values without false-discovery rate correction. Because multi-region tumor sequencing was not done, intratumor heterogeneity could not be ruled out. A median of 57 of the top 100 tumor clones turned up in the paired uninvolved adjacent lung, and some 28 of those clones also ranked among the top 100 of that same adjacent lung.

A note on this clone: Its binding antigen is unknown. Per-base qualities were not stored, and no clone one base away is much larger.

The immunoSEQ Assay was used to sequence TCR beta CDR3 regions from DNA. Regarding the original processing steps: T cell density was computed as TCR beta template counts normalized to usable DNA estimated by amplifying housekeeping genes. Richness was estimated with the preseqR package, extrapolating to 400,000 templates for PBMC samples and 120,000 templates for tissue samples. Clonality was taken to be one minus Pielou's evenness. Differential abundance testing on productive amino-acid clonotypes, with a minimum total count of 5 and an alpha of 0.1, was used to identify tissue-enriched TCRs. The Jaccard Index and the Morisita Overlap Index were used to measure how much the repertoires overlapped between compartments. GLIPH grouped TCR beta CDR3s together with public tetramer-defined viral CDR3s, and a viral motif had to include at least three viral sequences and show V-gene enrichment. TCRdb obtained this table from immuneACCESS and retained in-frame rearrangements with V and J assigned. These tables miss some clones; where compared with another copy, unresolved V genes account for less than half of the shortfall, and the remainder is unexplained. V, J and clone size are those of that table, while D and trimming were read from the DNA. This sample comprises 13,000 or so clones, 28% of them detected only once. The ten largest clones take up 7.2% of the sample.

At diagnosis, peripheral blood, uninvolved tumor-adjacent lung and tumor were collected and were preserved as a mix of fresh-frozen and FFPE material. Taken from the germline V gene, the CDR1 and CDR2 loops are KGHSH and LQKENI. Inclusive of the bounding cysteine and phenylalanine, the CDR3 is 14 residues long. The only DNA kept is the CDR3, 42 bases in frame from the first base. Trimming takes 3 bases from V and 4 bases from J, and the germline ends sit 12 bases apart. Source: lung tumor tissue, taken before any cancer treatment. Rearrangement joined TRBV18 to TRBJ1-1; TRBD1 could be the D gene, as 6 bases match. The TCR was taken from an older female donor with stage I lung adenocarcinoma. The DNA sequence is TGTGCCAGCTCACCCCCCTCAGGGGCCACTGAAGCTTTCTTT. Its translation is CASSPPSGATEAFF.